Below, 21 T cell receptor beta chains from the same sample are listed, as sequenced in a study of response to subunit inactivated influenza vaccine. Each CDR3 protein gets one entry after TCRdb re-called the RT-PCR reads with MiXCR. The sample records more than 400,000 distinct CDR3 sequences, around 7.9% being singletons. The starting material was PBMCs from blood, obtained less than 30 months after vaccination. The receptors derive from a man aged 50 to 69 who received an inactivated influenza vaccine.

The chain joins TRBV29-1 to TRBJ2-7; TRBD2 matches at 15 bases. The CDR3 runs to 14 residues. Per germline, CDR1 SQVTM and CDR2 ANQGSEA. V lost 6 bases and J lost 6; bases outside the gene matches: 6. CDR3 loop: CSVGLAGGLSEQYF. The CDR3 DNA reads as TGCAGCGTAGGACTAGCGGGAGGGCTGAGCGAGCAGTACTTC.

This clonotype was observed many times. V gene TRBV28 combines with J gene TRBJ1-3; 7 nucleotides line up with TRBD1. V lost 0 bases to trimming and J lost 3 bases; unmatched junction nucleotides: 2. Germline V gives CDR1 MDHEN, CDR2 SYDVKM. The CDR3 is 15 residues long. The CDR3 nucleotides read TGTGCCAGCAGTTTATGGCCAGGGGGTGGAAACACCATATATTTT. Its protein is CASSLWPGGGNTIYF.

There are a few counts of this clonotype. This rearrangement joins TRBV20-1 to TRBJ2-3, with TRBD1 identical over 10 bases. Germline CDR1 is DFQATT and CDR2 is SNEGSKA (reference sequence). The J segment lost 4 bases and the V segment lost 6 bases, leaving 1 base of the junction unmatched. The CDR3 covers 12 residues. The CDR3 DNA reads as TGCAGTGCAGGACAGGGGGCAGATACGCAGTATTTT. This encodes CSAGQGADTQYF.

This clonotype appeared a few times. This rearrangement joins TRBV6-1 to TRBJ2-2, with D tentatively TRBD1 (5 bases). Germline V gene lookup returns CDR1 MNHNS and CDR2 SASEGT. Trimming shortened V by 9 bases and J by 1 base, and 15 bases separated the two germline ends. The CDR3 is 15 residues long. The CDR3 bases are TGTGCCAGTCATCCAGGGTTTCAGAACACCGGGGAGCTGTTTTTT. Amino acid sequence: CASHPGFQNTGELFF.

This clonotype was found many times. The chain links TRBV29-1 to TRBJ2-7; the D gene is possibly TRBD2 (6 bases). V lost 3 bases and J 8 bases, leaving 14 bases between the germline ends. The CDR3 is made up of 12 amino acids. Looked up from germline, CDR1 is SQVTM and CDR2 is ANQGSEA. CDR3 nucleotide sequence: TGCAGCGTTGATACCGATGGCGGGAAGCAGTACTTC. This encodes CSVDTDGGKQYF.

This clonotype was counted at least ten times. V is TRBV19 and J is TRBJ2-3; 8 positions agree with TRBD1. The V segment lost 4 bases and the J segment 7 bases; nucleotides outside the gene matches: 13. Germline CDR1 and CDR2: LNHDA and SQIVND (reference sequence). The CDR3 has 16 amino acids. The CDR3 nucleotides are TGTGCCAGTAGTAACATCGGGACAGGTCGTCTCAATACGCAGTATTTT. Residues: CASSNIGTGRLNTQYF.

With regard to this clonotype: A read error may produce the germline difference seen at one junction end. CDR3 region: CASSELSGFTDTRYF. The CDR3 nucleotides are TGTGCCAGCAGTGAATTGAGCGGTTTCACAGATACGCGGTATTTT. The chain is built from TRBV25-1 and TRBJ2-3; a weak D match, TRBD2 (5 bases). The CDR3 totals 15 residues. Germline values: CDR1 MGHDK, CDR2 SYGVNS. Together with reference TRBV25-1 and TRBJ2-3, the CDR3 gives the full variable domain: EADIYQTPRYLVIGTGKKITLECSQTMGHDKMYWYQQDPGMELHLIHYSYGVNSTEKGDLSSESTVSRIRTEHFPLTLESARPSHTSQYLCASSELSGFTDTRYFGPGTRLTVL.

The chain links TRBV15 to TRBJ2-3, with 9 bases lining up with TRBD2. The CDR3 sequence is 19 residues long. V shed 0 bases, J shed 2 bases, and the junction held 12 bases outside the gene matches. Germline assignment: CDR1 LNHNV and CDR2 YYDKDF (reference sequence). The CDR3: CATSRDKNRLAGPTDTQYF. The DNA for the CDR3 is TGTGCCACCAGCAGAGATAAAAATAGGCTAGCGGGACCCACAGATACGCAGTATTTT.

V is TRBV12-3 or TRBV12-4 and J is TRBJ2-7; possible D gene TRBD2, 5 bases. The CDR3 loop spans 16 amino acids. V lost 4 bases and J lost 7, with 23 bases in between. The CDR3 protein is CASSYRTGVRKGEQYF. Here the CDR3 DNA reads TGTGCCAGCAGTTATAGGACCGGGGTGAGGAAGGGTGAGCAGTACTTC.

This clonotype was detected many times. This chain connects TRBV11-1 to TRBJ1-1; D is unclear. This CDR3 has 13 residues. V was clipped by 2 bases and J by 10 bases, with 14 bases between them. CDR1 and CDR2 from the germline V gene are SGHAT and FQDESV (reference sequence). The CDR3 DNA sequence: TGTGCCAGCAGCTTAATCTTCGGCAGAGCAGCTTTCTTT. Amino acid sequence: CASSLIFGRAAFF.

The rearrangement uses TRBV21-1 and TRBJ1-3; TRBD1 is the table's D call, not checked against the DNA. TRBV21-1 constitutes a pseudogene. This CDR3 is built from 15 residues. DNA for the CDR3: TGTGCCAGCAGCAAATATCAGGGGGCTGGAAACACCATATATTTT. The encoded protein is CASSKYQGAGNTIYF.

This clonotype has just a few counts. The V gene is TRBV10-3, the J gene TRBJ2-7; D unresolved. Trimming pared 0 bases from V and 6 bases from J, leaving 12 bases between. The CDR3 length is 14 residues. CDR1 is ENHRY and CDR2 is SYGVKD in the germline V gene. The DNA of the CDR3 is TGTGCCATCAGTGAGTCCAGAGCTGTTTTCGAGCAGTACTTC. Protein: CAISESRAVFEQYF.

The CDR3 is CSARDGLAAGEQYF. DNA of the CDR3: TGCAGTGCTAGAGATGGGCTAGCCGCTGGCGAGCAGTACTTC. The V and J genes are TRBV20-1 and TRBJ2-7; D may be TRBD2 (5 bases). CDR3 length equals 14 residues. The germline V gene encodes CDR1 DFQATT and CDR2 SNEGSKA (reference sequence). Between the trimmed V and J ends, which lost 0 bases and 6 bases, there was a span of 15 bases.

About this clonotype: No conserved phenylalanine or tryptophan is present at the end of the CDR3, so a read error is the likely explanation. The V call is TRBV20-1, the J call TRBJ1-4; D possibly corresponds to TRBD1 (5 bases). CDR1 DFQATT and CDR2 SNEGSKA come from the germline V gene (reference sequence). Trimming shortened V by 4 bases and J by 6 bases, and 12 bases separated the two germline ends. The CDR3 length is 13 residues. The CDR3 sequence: CSAIAMGDEKLFL. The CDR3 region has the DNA TGCAGTGCTATTGCGATGGGGGATGAAAAACTGTTTTTG.

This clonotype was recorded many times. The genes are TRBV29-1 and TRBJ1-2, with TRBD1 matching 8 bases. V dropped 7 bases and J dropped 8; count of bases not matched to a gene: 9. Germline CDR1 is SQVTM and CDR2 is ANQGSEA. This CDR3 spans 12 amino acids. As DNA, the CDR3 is TGCAGCGCGATGGGACAGGTGGAAGGCTACACCTTC. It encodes CSAMGQVEGYTF.

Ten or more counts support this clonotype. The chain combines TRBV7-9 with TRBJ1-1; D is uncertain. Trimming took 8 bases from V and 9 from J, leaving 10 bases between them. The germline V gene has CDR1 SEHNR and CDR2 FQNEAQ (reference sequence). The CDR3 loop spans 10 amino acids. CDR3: CASSATQAFF. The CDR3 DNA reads TGTGCCAGCTCTGCGACTCAAGCTTTCTTT.

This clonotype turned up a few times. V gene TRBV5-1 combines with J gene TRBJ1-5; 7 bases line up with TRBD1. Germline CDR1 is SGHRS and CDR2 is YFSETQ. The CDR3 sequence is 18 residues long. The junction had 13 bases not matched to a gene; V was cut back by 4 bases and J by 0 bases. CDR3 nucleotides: TGCGCCAGCAGCCTGGGACAGCCCGGCGGGTATAGCAATCAGCCCCAGCATTTT. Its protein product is CASSLGQPGGYSNQPQHF.

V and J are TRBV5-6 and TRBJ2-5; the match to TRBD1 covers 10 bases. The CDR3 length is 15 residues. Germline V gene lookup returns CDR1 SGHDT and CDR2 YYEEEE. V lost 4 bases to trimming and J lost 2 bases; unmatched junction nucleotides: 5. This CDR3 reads CASSGQGDTQETQYF. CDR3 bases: TGTGCCAGCAGCGGACAGGGGGACACTCAAGAGACCCAGTACTTC. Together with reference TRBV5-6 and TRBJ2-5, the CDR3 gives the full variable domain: DAGVTQSPTHLIKTRGQQVTLRCSPKSGHDTVSWYQQALGQGPQFIFQYYEEEERQRGNFPDRFSGHQFPNYSSELNVNALLLGDSALYLCASSGQGDTQETQYFGPGTRLLVL.

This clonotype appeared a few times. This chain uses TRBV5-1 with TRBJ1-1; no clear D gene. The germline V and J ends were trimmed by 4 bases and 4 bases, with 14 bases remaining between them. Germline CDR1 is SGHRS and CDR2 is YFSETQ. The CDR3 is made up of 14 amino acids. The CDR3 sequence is CASSLGGKSTEAFF. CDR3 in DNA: TGCGCCAGCAGCCTAGGAGGGAAAAGCACTGAAGCTTTCTTT.

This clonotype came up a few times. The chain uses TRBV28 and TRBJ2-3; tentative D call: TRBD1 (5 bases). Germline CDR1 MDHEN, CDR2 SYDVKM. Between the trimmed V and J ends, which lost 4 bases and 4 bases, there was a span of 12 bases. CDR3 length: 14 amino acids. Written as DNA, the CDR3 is TGTGCCAGCAGTTCCAGGGTAGTCCCAGATACGCAGTATTTT. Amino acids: CASSSRVVPDTQYF.

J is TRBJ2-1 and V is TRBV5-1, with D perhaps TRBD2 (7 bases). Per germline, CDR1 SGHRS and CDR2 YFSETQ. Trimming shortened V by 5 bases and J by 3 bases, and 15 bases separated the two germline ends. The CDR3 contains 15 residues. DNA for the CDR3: TGCGCCAGCAGTAGGGGGGGGCCAATCTACAATGAGCAGTTCTTC. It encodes CASSRGGPIYNEQFF. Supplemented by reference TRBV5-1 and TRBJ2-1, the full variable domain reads KAGVTQTPRYLIKTRGQQVTLSCSPISGHRSVSWYQQTPGQGLQFLFEYFSETQRNKGNFPGRFSGRQFSNSRSEMNVSTLELGDSALYLCASSRGGPIYNEQFFGPGTRLTVL.